These 10 T cell receptor beta chains came from one sample sequenced in a study of blood T cell repertoires in COVID-19. The table came from immunoSEQ multiplex PCR; TCRdb's copy has only in-frame clones and leaves some out. The data hold about 40,000 clones, with about 88% observed a single time. Sequenced input: peripheral blood. The receptors come from a human donor in a cohort sampled during active COVID-19.

The gene calls are TRBV27 and TRBJ2-7; 7 bases line up with TRBD2. The CDR3 is 15 residues long. The V segment lost 5 bases and the J segment 5 bases; nucleotides outside the gene matches: 12. Germline assignment: CDR1 MNHEY and CDR2 SMNVEV (reference sequence). CDR3: CASSPEGAGLDEQYF. The CDR3 DNA sequence: TGTGCCAGCAGTCCCGAGGGAGCGGGGCTCGACGAGCAGTACTTC.

This chain uses TRBV9 with TRBJ1-2; TRBD1 matches at 8 bases. The CDR3 runs 14 residues. Germline V gene lookup returns CDR1 SGDLS and CDR2 YYNGEE. Trimming at V came to 4 bases and at J to 3 bases, leaving 5 bases not matched to a gene. The CDR3 is CASSPPDRDYGYTF. In nucleotides, the CDR3 is TGTGCCAGCAGCCCCCCGGACAGGGACTATGGCTACACCTTC.

This rearrangement joins TRBV20-1 to TRBJ1-1; no reliable D call. Trimming cost V 6 bases and J 7 bases, with 12 bases left between them. This CDR3 is built from 11 residues. Per the germline V gene, CDR1 is DFQATT and CDR2 is SNEGSKA (reference sequence). The CDR3 sequence: CSAPWQIEAFF. For the CDR3, the DNA is TGCAGTGCCCCATGGCAGATTGAAGCTTTCTTT.

DNA of the CDR3: TGTGCCAGCAGCCCGCAAGGACTAGCGGCACATCAAGAGACCCAGTACTTC. It translates to CASSPQGLAAHQETQYF. The V gene is TRBV5-4, the J gene TRBJ2-5; 10 bases are a match to TRBD2. There are 17 residues in the CDR3. Germline CDR1 and CDR2: SGHNT and YYREEE (reference sequence). The V segment lost 4 bases and the J segment 2 bases; nucleotides outside the gene matches: 11.

V gene TRBV5-1 combines with J gene TRBJ1-3; TRBD1 matches at 7 bases. Trimming cost V 4 bases and J 0 bases; bases outside gene matches: 4. Germline lookup yields CDR1 SGHRS and CDR2 YFSETQ. The CDR3 is 15 amino acids. CDR3 nucleotide sequence: TGCGCCAGCAGCCCTCAGGGGGACTCTGGAAACACCATATATTTT. Amino acid sequence: CASSPQGDSGNTIYF.

J is TRBJ1-1 and V is TRBV4-1; 11 bases line up with TRBD1. Per the germline V gene, CDR1 is MGHRA and CDR2 is YSYEKL. Trimming at V came to 0 bases and at J to 5 bases, leaving 2 bases not matched to a gene. The CDR3 contains 15 residues. Written as DNA, the CDR3 is TGCGCCAGCAGCCAAGAGGGGACAGGGGGTACTGAAGCTTTCTTT. This encodes CASSQEGTGGTEAFF.

This clone was detected a few times. The chain is built from TRBV4-1 and TRBJ2-1; 8 bases agree with TRBD1. The junction had 10 bases not matched to a gene; V was cut back by 3 bases and J by 12 bases. Germline V gene lookup returns CDR1 MGHRA and CDR2 YSYEKL. The CDR3 has 14 residues. The CDR3 protein is CASSHEFWDRRQFF. CDR3 nucleotides: TGCGCCAGCAGCCATGAATTCTGGGACAGGCGGCAGTTCTTC.

The V and J genes are TRBV30 and TRBJ2-6; D perhaps matches TRBD2 (5 bases). Germline lookup yields CDR1 GTSNPN and CDR2 SVGIG (reference sequence). The ends were cut back, 2 bases at V and 0 bases at J, with 11 bases in the middle. The CDR3 has 16 residues. For the CDR3, the DNA is TGTGCCTGGAGTTCCAGCGGTTTCTCTGGGGCCAACGTCCTGACTTTC. Translating gives CAWSSSGFSGANVLTF.

The chain employs TRBV12-5 and TRBJ2-2; the D gene is possibly TRBD2 (6 bases). Trimming left V 5 bases short and J 2 bases short, with 12 bases between. The germline gives CDR1 LGHNT, CDR2 FRNRAP. This CDR3 contains 15 residues. CDR3 amino acids: CASGIGTSNTGELFF. CDR3 bases: TGTGCTAGTGGTATTGGGACTTCAAACACCGGGGAGCTGTTTTTT.

The CDR3 sequence is CASSRSASGGAVRGTDTQYF. The CDR3 DNA reads TGTGCCAGCAGCAGATCGGCTAGCGGGGGGGCGGTGCGCGGCACAGATACGCAGTATTTT. The rearrangement links TRBV7-9 to TRBJ2-3, with 12 bases lining up with TRBD2. From germline, CDR1 is SEHNR and CDR2 FQNEAQ (reference sequence). The V segment lost 5 bases and the J segment 1 base; nucleotides outside the gene matches: 16. The CDR3 spans 20 residues.